The subject of this entry is one TCR beta chain. Some clones are missing from TCRdb's copy, which holds only in-frame ones; the method was immunoSEQ multiplex PCR. The data contain about 400,000 clones, 70% to 90% of them singletons. The data stem from a study of blood T cell repertoires in COVID-19. Looking at the study overall: Donors in the United States, Italy and Spain gave samples during acute or convalescent COVID-19. The cDNA or gDNA used as material had been derived from T cells, B-cell-depleted T cells, or PBMCs.

Germline V gene lookup returns CDR1 SGHTA and CDR2 FQGNSA. The length of the CDR3 is 17 residues. J was trimmed by 6 bases and V by 4 bases; bases with no gene match: 12. Participant age was roughly 18 to 95 years, and participants resided in 24 US areas. Cohorts were based on clinical histories the participants reported. Sequencing was done on a sample of PBMCs or T cells enriched from blood (not recorded which). The rearrangement joins TRBV7-2 to TRBJ2-1; 10 nucleotides line up with TRBD2. The source of this sequence is a woman between 18 and 30 years old with acute COVID-19. CDR3 protein: CASSSSLAGEVSNEQFF. In nucleotides, the CDR3 is TGTGCCAGCAGCTCTAGCCTAGCGGGAGAGGTTTCCAATGAGCAGTTCTTC.